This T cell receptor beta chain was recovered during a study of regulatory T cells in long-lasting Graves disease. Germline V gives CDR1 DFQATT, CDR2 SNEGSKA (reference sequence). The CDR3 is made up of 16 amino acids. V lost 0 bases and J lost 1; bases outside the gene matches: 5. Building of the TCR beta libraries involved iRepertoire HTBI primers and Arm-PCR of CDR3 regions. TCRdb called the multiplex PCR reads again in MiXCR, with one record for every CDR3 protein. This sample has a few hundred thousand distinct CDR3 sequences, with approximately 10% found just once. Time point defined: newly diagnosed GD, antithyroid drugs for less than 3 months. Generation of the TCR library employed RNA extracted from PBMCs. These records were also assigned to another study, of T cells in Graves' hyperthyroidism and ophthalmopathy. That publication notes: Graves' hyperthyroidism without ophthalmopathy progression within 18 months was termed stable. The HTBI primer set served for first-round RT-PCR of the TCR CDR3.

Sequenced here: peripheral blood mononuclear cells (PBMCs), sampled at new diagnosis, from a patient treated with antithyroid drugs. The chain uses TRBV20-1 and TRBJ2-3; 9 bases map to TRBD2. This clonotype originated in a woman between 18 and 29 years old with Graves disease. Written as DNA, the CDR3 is TGCAGTGCTAGAGATCAGATAGCGGGGGGCACAGATACGCAGTATTTT. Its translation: CSARDQIAGGTDTQYF.